This TCR beta chain is from a study of glioma-infiltrating T cells after dendritic cell vaccination. Study as a whole: Three intradermal dendritic cell vaccine injections were given every two weeks.

Only patients with spare fresh-frozen tumor and over two years of follow-up were included. PBMC were collected before vaccination, two weeks after the third vaccination, and at progression. Up to 2 ug genomic DNA was used for TCRB CDR3 amplification. The protocol was immunoSEQ multiplex PCR, while the TCRdb copy is restricted to in-frame clones and leaves out a portion. The sample includes tens of thousands of clones, about 90% of them seen just once. Looked up from germline, CDR1 is MNHNS and CDR2 is SASEGT. Trimming took off 3 bases at V and 7 bases at J, with 18 bases between the two ends. The CDR3 consists of 16 residues.

The sequence came from a human donor with glioblastoma. The input for sequencing was blood, taken before dendritic cell vaccination. V is TRBV6-1 and J is TRBJ2-2; weak D call: TRBD1 (6 bases). CDR3 protein: CASSDVQGSRSGELFF. The CDR3 bases are TGTGCCAGCAGTGACGTACAGGGTTCGCGGAGCGGGGAGCTGTTTTTT.